This TCR beta chain was sequenced during a study of shared clonotypes between healthy human individuals. The study, taken as a whole, reports: Donor scarcity curtailed the genetic and exposure-history diversity represented herein.

V shed 4 bases, J shed 7 bases, and the junction held 6 bases outside the gene matches. This CDR3 region has 14 residues. CDR1 and CDR2 (germline): MDHEN, SYDVKM. This clone was detected once. The antigen is undetermined. Here immunoSEQ multiplex PCR was the method, and the copy in TCRdb shows in-frame clones only, minus some. The table lists a few million clones, about 92% of them singletons. Sequenced input: naive CD4+ T cells from PBMCs. Specified subset: CD45RA+ positively selected. The chain combines TRBV28 with TRBJ2-1, with 8 positions matching TRBD1. The clonotype comes from a man between 18 and 29 years old in good health. Some clones in this sample may be carry-over from other donors' samples. DNA of the CDR3: TGTGCCAGCAGTTCAGGGGGCGCGGGAAATGAGCAGTTCTTC. Protein: CASSSGGAGNEQFF.